One sample yielded the 25 T cell receptor beta chains listed below, sequenced in a study of blood T cell repertoires in COVID-19. Libraries were prepared by immunoSEQ multiplex PCR; TCRdb keeps only in-frame clonotypes and omits some of them. The table lists 200,000 to 250,000 clones, 70% to 90% of them singletons, with 9.5% to 13% in the top ten. Sequencing was performed on peripheral blood. The receptors come from a woman between 45 and 65 years old with COVID-19, enrolled during active disease.

J is TRBJ1-2 and V is TRBV6-5; 8 bases match TRBD1. Germline V lookup: CDR1 MNHEY, CDR2 SVGAGI. V gave up 7 bases and J gave up 7 bases; unmatched junction bases: 5. CDR3 length: 12 residues. CDR3 region: CASTSTGAGYTF. CDR3 DNA sequence: TGTGCCAGCACCTCGACAGGGGCTGGCTACACCTTC.

The V call is TRBV4-1, the J call TRBJ2-1, with D possibly TRBD2 on 5 matching bases. V was pared by 0 bases and J by 4 bases, with 13 bases between. Germline V lookup: CDR1 MGHRA, CDR2 YSYEKL. The CDR3 loop spans 16 amino acids. The CDR3 DNA reads as TGCGCCAGCAGCCAAGATGACGGACTGGGGTACAATGAGCAGTTCTTC. Translating it yields CASSQDDGLGYNEQFF.

The chain recombines TRBV6-5 with TRBJ2-7; 7 bases map to TRBD1. There are 13 residues in the CDR3. Germline values: CDR1 MNHEY, CDR2 SVGAGI. Losses at the gene ends were 10 bases for V and 6 bases for J; bases not matched to a gene: 12. The CDR3 is CATGSLDRVEQYV. CDR3 sequence (DNA): TGTGCCACTGGATCCTTAGACAGGGTCGAGCAGTACGTC.

The genes are TRBV27 and TRBJ1-2; possibly TRBD1 for D (6 bases). The CDR3 is 13 residues long. Trimming shortened V by 8 bases and J by 8 bases, and 18 bases separated the two germline ends. Per germline, CDR1 MNHEY and CDR2 SMNVEV (reference sequence). DNA of the CDR3: TGTGCCAGCGGACGAGGGGGGGCGGTAGGCTACACCTTC. This codes for CASGRGGAVGYTF.

The CDR3 region has the DNA TGTGCCAGTAGTATGCCCCAACTAGCGGGGGGGCGAGAGGTCGGGGAGCTGTTTTTT. Its protein is CASSMPQLAGGREVGELFF. The chain has TRBV19 and TRBJ2-2, with 13 nucleotides matching TRBD2. The germline CDR1 and CDR2 sequences are LNHDA and SQIVND (reference sequence). The CDR3 is 19 amino acids. Trimming took 3 bases from V and 7 from J; bases not matched to a gene: 14.

In this sample, this clone turned up once. The chain has TRBV5-6 and TRBJ1-2; 8 bases fit TRBD1. This CDR3 is 13 amino acids long. The germline V gene has CDR1 SGHDT and CDR2 YYEEEE. The V and J ends lost 5 bases and 7 bases, in that order; junction bases with no gene match: 7. The CDR3 DNA reads TGTGCCAGCAGGGCGGACAGGGCGAGTGGCTACACCTTC. This gives the protein CASRADRASGYTF.

The chain links TRBV5-1 to TRBJ1-5, with D possibly matching TRBD1 (5 bases). The V end was cut by 0 bases, the J end by 7 bases, with 14 bases between. From germline, CDR1 is SGHRS and CDR2 YFSETQ. This CDR3 spans 15 amino acids. CDR3 region: CASSLAGLSGQPQHF. DNA of the CDR3: TGCGCCAGCAGCTTGGCAGGGCTCTCAGGACAGCCCCAGCATTTT.

The V gene is TRBV27, the J gene TRBJ1-5; D perhaps matches TRBD1 (6 bases). CDR3 size: 13 residues. Trimming removed 6 bases from V and 5 bases from J, with 11 bases in between. Germline assignment: CDR1 MNHEY and CDR2 SMNVEV (reference sequence). The CDR3 DNA reads as TGTGCCAGCAGCACAGGGTCCGATCAGCCCCAGCATTTT. Encoded protein: CASSTGSDQPQHF.

V usage is TRBV24-1 and J usage is TRBJ2-1; 7 bases align to TRBD1. Germline V gene data show CDR1 as KGHDR and CDR2 as SFDVKD. This CDR3 is 14 amino acids long. Germline trimming cut 3 bases from V and 9 bases from J; bases unmatched to any gene: 7. CDR3 loop: CATSDAVNRGEQFF. The CDR3, as DNA: TGTGCCACCAGTGATGCCGTCAACAGGGGTGAGCAGTTCTTC.

The chain is built from TRBV7-9 and TRBJ1-6, with 10 nucleotides matching TRBD1. J gave up 0 bases and V 3 bases, and 2 bases lay outside the gene matches. This CDR3 is built from 17 residues. Germline values: CDR1 SEHNR, CDR2 FQNEAQ (reference sequence). For the CDR3, the DNA is TGTGCCAGCAGCTTGGACAGGGGGAGCTCCTATAATTCACCCCTCCACTTT. Translating it yields CASSLDRGSSYNSPLHF.

The chain joins TRBV7-2 to TRBJ2-1; D ambiguous. This CDR3 is 14 amino acids long. CDR1 and CDR2 from the germline V gene are SGHTA and FQGNSA. V was cut by 1 base and J by 9 bases, with 13 bases left in between. Here the CDR3 DNA reads TGTGCCAGCAGCTTAGGAGTCAGCGTAACTGAGCAGTTCTTC. Encoded protein: CASSLGVSVTEQFF.

The chain couples TRBV4-3 to TRBJ2-2, with D tentatively TRBD2 (5 bases). This CDR3 is 17 amino acids long. V was clipped by 0 bases and J by 2 bases, with 13 bases between them. CDR1 and CDR2 from the germline V gene are LGHNA and YSLEER. For the CDR3, the DNA is TGCGCCAGCAGCCAAGATCTTAGGCTAGCTAACACCGGGGAGCTGTTTTTT. Its translation is CASSQDLRLANTGELFF.

J is TRBJ2-2 and V is TRBV2, with D hard to call. Trimming took 2 bases from V and 4 from J, leaving 11 bases between them. Germline V gene lookup returns CDR1 SNHLY and CDR2 FYNNEI. The CDR3 totals 15 residues. The CDR3 nucleotides are TGTGCCAGCAGTGAACTCGGTAGGAGCACCGGGGAGCTGTTTTTT. Translating it yields CASSELGRSTGELFF. The complete variable domain, with remaining parts taken from reference TRBV2 and TRBJ2-2, reads EPEVTQTPSHQVTQMGQEVILRCVPISNHLYFYWYRQILGQKVEFLVSFYNNEISEKSEIFDDQFSVERPDGSNFTLKIRSTKLEDSAMYFCASSELGRSTGELFFGEGSRLTVL.

J is TRBJ1-3 and V is TRBV5-1, with D uncertain. V lost 4 bases, J lost 0 bases, and 5 bases lay in between. Germline V gene sequence: CDR1 SGHRS, CDR2 YFSETQ. The CDR3 consists of 13 residues. The CDR3 DNA follows: TGCGCCAGCAGCGAGGACTCTGGAAACACCATATATTTT. This gives the protein CASSEDSGNTIYF.

The chain recombines TRBV11-2 with TRBJ2-1; D perhaps matches TRBD1 (5 bases). The CDR3 consists of 13 residues. Germline V gene sequence: CDR1 SGHAT, CDR2 FQNNGV. V lost 5 bases to trimming and J lost 7 bases, with 12 bases between them. CDR3 loop: CASSGVRTNEQFF. CDR3 coding DNA: TGTGCCAGCAGCGGAGTAAGGACAAATGAGCAGTTCTTC. The whole variable domain, filled in from reference TRBV11-2 and TRBJ2-1, reads EAGVAQSPRYKIIEKRQSVAFWCNPISGHATLYWYQQILGQGPKLLIQFQNNGVVDDSQLPKDRFSAERLKGVDSTLKIQPAKLEDSAVYLCASSGVRTNEQFFGPGTRLTVL.

The genes are TRBV6-5 and TRBJ1-1; D remains unclear. Per germline, CDR1 MNHEY and CDR2 SVGAGI. The CDR3 sequence is 13 residues long. V was pared by 6 bases and J by 10 bases, with 18 bases between. CDR3 amino acids: CASSATSLIRAFF. DNA for the CDR3: TGTGCCAGCAGCGCCACTTCCCTTATCCGAGCTTTCTTT.

The rearrangement links TRBV2 to TRBJ1-5, with a tentative D call TRBD1 (5 bases). Between the trimmed V and J ends, which lost 6 bases and 1 base, there was a span of 10 bases. This CDR3 is 14 amino acids long. Germline V gene data show CDR1 as SNHLY and CDR2 as FYNNEI. CDR3 protein: CASRGGRSNQPQHF. Here the CDR3 DNA reads TGTGCCAGCAGGGGGGGTAGGAGCAATCAGCCCCAGCATTTT.

The rearrangement joins TRBV18 to TRBJ1-1; D remains unclear. The V end lost 6 bases, the J end lost 7 bases, and 18 bases lay between the germline ends. Looked up from germline, CDR1 is KGHSH and CDR2 is LQKENI. CDR3 length: 14 residues. The CDR3 DNA reads TGTGCCAGCTCCAGAGGCGGGGATTCTGGTGAAGCTTTCTTT. This encodes CASSRGGDSGEAFF. Together with reference TRBV18 and TRBJ1-1, the CDR3 gives the full variable domain: NAGVMQNPRHLVRRRGQEARLRCSPMKGHSHVYWYRQLPEEGLKFMVYLQKENIIDESGMPKERFSAEFPKEGPSILRIQQVVRGDSAAYFCASSRGGDSGEAFFGQGTRLTVV.

The genes are TRBV7-6 and TRBJ1-4; TRBD1 matches at 10 bases. Germline values: CDR1 SGHVS, CDR2 FNYEAQ. V trimming: 4 bases; J trimming: 6 bases; junction bases outside the gene matches: 5. This CDR3 region has 15 residues. The CDR3 sequence: CASSSPGTGDEKLFF. As DNA, the CDR3 is TGTGCCAGCAGCTCCCCCGGGACAGGGGATGAAAAACTGTTTTTT.

This chain connects TRBV3-1 (or the pseudogene TRBV3-2) to TRBJ2-1, with TRBD2 matching 9 bases. The germline gives CDR1 LGHDT, CDR2 YNNKEL (reference sequence). The length of the CDR3 is 18 residues. V lost 3 bases to trimming and J lost 0 bases; unmatched junction nucleotides: 9. Written as DNA, the CDR3 is TGTGCCAGCAGCCAGGCTTCGACTAGCGGAAGCTCCTACAATGAGCAGTTCTTC. Its protein is CASSQASTSGSSYNEQFF.

V usage is TRBV27 and J usage is TRBJ2-3, with D uncertain. The CDR3 spans 14 residues. Germline loops: CDR1 MNHEY, CDR2 SMNVEV (reference sequence). Deletions cut 2 bases from V and 2 bases from J, with 8 bases between. CDR3 nucleotide sequence: TGTGCCAGCAGTTTAGGCAGGTTCACAGATACGCAGTATTTT. Residues: CASSLGRFTDTQYF.

This chain uses TRBV19 with TRBJ2-3, with TRBD1 identical over 8 bases. V lost 5 bases, J lost 0 bases, and 10 bases stayed unmatched. The CDR3 consists of 17 residues. CDR1 and CDR2 from the germline V gene are LNHDA and SQIVND (reference sequence). The CDR3 nucleotides are TGTGCCAGTAGTCTCTGGACAGGGCTCTCTAGCACAGATACGCAGTATTTT. It encodes CASSLWTGLSSTDTQYF. The complete variable domain, with remaining parts taken from reference TRBV19 and TRBJ2-3, reads DGGITQSPKYLFRKEGQNVTLSCEQNLNHDAMYWYRQDPGQGLRLIYYSQIVNDFQKGDIAEGYSVSREKKESFPLTVTSAQKNPTAFYLCASSLWTGLSSTDTQYFGPGTRLTVL.

This sequence joins TRBV18 and TRBJ1-5, with a weak D call TRBD1 (6 bases). V shed 6 bases and J shed 7 bases, with 13 bases lying between them. CDR1 KGHSH and CDR2 LQKENI come from the germline V gene. The CDR3 is 13 amino acids. The CDR3 spells CASSREQGQPQHF. DNA of the CDR3: TGTGCCAGCTCCCGGGAACAGGGACAGCCCCAGCATTTT.

This chain joins TRBV18 and TRBJ2-2, with TRBD2 as a possible D gene (5 bases). The CDR3 has 15 residues. Trimming removed 1 base from V and 6 bases from J, with 12 bases in between. Germline V CDR1 and CDR2: KGHSH, LQKENI. The CDR3 region is CASSPLTGSSGELFF. CDR3 nucleotide sequence: TGTGCCAGCTCACCACTGACGGGGTCGTCCGGGGAGCTGTTTTTT.

V is TRBV7-2 and J is TRBJ1-1; the D is unclear. The V gene lost 5 bases and the J gene lost 4 bases, with 14 bases spanning the gap. Germline V lookup: CDR1 SGHTA, CDR2 FQGNSA. The CDR3 consists of 14 residues. This CDR3 is CASSPNLAGTEAFF. CDR3 sequence (DNA): TGTGCCAGCAGCCCAAACCTTGCGGGCACTGAAGCTTTCTTT.